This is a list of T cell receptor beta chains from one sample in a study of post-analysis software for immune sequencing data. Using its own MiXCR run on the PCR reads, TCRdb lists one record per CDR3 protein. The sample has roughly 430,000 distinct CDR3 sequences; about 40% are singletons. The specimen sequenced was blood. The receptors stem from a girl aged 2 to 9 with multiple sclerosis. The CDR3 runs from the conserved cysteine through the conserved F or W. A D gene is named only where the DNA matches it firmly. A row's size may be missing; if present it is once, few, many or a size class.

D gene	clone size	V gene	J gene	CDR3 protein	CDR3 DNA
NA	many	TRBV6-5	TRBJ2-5	CASSLGRGPETQYF	TGTGCCAGCAGCTTAGGGAGGGGGCCAGAGACCCAGTACTTC
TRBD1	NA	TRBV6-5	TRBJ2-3	CASSYYDRGNTQYF	TGTGCCAGCAGTTACTACGACAGGGGGAATACGCAGTATTTT
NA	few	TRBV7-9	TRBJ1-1	CASSTRWGGTEAFF	TGTGCCAGCAGCACTCGGTGGGGCGGCACTGAAGCTTTCTTT
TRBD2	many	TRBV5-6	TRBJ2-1	CASSWEGLANNEQFF	TGTGCCAGCAGCTGGGAGGGACTAGCGAATAATGAGCAGTTCTTC
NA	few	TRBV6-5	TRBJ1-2	CASKSGWDGYTF	TGTGCCAGCAAATCAGGTTGGGATGGCTACACCTTC
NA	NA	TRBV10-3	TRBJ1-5	CAISGGRVWETQHF	TGTGCCATCAGTGGAGGAAGGGTATGGGAGACCCAGCATTTT
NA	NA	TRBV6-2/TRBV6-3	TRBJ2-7	CASRVPGVSYEQYF	TGTGCCAGCCGTGTACCAGGAGTCTCCTACGAGCAGTACTTC
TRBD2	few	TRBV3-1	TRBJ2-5	CASSHGGTSRETQYF	TGTGCCAGCAGCCATGGAGGGACTAGCAGGGAGACCCAGTACTTC
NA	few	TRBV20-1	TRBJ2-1	CSARDFPQGGHNEQFF	TGCAGTGCTAGAGATTTTCCCCAGGGGGGTCACAATGAGCAGTTCTTC
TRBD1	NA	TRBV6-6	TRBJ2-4	CASRLDRGQRNIQYF	TGTGCCAGCAGACTGGACAGGGGGCAGCGTAACATTCAGTACTTC
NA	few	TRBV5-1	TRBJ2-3	CASSLGQHTDTQYF	TGCGCCAGCAGCTTGGGACAGCATACAGATACGCAGTATTTT
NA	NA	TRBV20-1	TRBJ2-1	CSARVNSYNEQFF	TGCAGTGCTAGAGTAAACTCCTACAATGAGCAGTTCTTC
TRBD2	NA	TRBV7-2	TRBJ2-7	CATGLADTYEQYF	TGTGCTACCGGACTAGCGGACACCTACGAGCAGTACTTC
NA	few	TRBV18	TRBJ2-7	CASSPSSLAAGEQYF	TGTGCCAGCTCACCCTCGTCGCTAGCCGCGGGCGAGCAGTACTTC
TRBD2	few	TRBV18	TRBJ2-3	CASSPRASGFTDTQYF	TGTGCCAGCTCACCAAGGGCTAGCGGATTCACAGATACGCAGTATTTT
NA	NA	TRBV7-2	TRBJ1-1	CASSLSLPVGAFF	TGTGCCAGCAGCTTATCCCTGCCCGTCGGGGCTTTCTTT
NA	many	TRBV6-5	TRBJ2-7	CASSLDDRSYEQYF	TGTGCCAGCAGTCTGGATGACAGGAGCTACGAGCAGTACTTC
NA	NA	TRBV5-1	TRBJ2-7	CASSSGVGSYEQYF	TGCGCCAGCAGTTCAGGGGTCGGGTCCTACGAGCAGTACTTC
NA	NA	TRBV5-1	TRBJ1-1	CASSVHSNTEAFF	TGCGCCAGCAGCGTCCACAGTAACACTGAAGCTTTCTTT
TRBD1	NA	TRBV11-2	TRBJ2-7	CASSPTGARYLPLSYEQYF	TGTGCCAGCAGCCCAACAGGGGCTCGATACCTCCCCCTCTCCTACGAGCAGTACTTC
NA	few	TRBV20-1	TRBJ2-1	CSARHLGNEQFF	TGCAGTGCTAGACACCTAGGCAATGAGCAGTTCTTC
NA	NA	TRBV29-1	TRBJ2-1	CSVYRRVPDNEQFF	TGCAGCGTTTACCGCAGGGTACCGGACAATGAGCAGTTCTTC
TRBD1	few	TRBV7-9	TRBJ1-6	CASSLGRDRGRLHF	TGTGCCAGCAGCTTAGGTCGGGACAGGGGAAGGCTCCACTTT
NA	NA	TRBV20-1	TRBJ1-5	CSARTEISNQPQHF	TGCAGTGCCAGGACGGAGATTAGCAATCAGCCCCAGCATTTT
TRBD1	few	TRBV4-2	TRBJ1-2	CASSQDLEGASGYTF	TGTGCCAGCAGCCAAGATCTAGAGGGGGCGAGTGGCTACACCTTC
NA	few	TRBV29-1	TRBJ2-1	CSVSRRNNEQFF	TGCAGCGTTTCTCGCAGAAACAATGAGCAGTTCTTC
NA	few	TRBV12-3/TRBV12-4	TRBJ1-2	CASSRGHPSGYTF	TGTGCCAGCAGTAGGGGACATCCCTCTGGCTACACCTTC
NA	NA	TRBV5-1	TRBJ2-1	CASSLLHEQFF	TGCGCCAGCAGCTTGCTCCATGAGCAGTTCTTC
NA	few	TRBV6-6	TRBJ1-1	CASSVGGTEAFF	TGTGCCAGCAGTGTAGGGGGCACTGAAGCTTTCTTT
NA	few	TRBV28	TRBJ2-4	CASSLGEDSSNIQYF	TGTGCCAGCAGTTTAGGGGAGGACAGTTCGAACATTCAGTACTTC
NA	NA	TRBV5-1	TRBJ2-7	CASSWGTAREQYF	TGCGCCAGCAGCTGGGGGACGGCGCGGGAGCAGTACTTC
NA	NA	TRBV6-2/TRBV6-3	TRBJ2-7	CASSYIGEAEQYF	TGTGCCAGCAGTTACATCGGAGAAGCCGAGCAGTACTTC
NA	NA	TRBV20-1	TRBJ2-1	CSARGLRSNEQFF	TGCAGTGCTAGAGGACTAAGGAGTAATGAGCAGTTCTTC
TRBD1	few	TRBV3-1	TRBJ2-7	CASSHGQVVSYEQYF	TGTGCCAGCAGCCACGGACAGGTCGTCTCCTACGAGCAGTACTTC
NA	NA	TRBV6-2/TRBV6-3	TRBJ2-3	CASSYSRQDTQYF	TGTGCCAGCAGTTACTCGAGACAAGATACGCAGTATTTT
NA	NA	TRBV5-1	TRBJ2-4	CASSFNQGIKNIQYF	TGCGCCAGCAGTTTTAATCAGGGAATCAAAAACATTCAGTACTTC
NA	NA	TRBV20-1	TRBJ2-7	CSARGGASYEQYF	TGCAGTGCTAGGGGGGGCGCTTCCTACGAGCAGTACTTC
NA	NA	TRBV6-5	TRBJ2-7	CASSFRKATGKQYF	TGTGCCAGCAGCTTTAGAAAAGCTACAGGGAAGCAGTACTTC
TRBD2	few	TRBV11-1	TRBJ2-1	CASSFSSGTNNEQFF	TGTGCCAGCAGCTTCAGTAGCGGGACCAACAATGAGCAGTTCTTC
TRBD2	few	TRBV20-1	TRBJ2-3	CSAREPPLSGRRVDTQYF	TGCAGTGCTAGAGAGCCACCACTCAGCGGGAGGAGAGTAGATACGCAGTATTTT
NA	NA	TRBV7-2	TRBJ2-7	CASSFTMDSYEQYF	TGTGCCAGCAGCTTTACAATGGACAGCTACGAGCAGTACTTC
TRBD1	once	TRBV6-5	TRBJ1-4	CASSFFRGVTNEKLFF	TGTGCCAGCAGTTTCTTCAGGGGGGTAACAAATGAAAAACTGTTTTTT